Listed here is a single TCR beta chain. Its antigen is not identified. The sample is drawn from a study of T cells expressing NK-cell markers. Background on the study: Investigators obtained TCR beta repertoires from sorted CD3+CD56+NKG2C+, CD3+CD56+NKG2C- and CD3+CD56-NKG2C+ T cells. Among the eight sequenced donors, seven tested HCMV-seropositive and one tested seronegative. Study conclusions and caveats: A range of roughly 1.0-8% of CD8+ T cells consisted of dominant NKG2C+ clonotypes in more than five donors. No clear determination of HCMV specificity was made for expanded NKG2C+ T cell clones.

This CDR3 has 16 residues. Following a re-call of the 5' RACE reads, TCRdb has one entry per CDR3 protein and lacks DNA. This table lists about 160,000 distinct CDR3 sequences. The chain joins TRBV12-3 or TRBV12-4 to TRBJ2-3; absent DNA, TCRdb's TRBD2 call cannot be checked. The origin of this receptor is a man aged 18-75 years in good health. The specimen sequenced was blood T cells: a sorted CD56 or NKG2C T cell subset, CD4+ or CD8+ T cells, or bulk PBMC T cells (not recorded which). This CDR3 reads CASSLSGGALTDTQYF.